Listed here are 12 T cell receptor beta chains from one sample, sequenced in a study of blood T cells in healthy people across ages (dated by TCRdb to 2014 to 2015). Preparation of the library involved 5' RACE. Sequencing used an Illumina HiSeq 2500. A second PCR of 7 to 11 cycles was run with a J-beta primer mix and a sample-barcoded 5' primer. Starting from the raw public reads, TCRdb applied fastp trimming at Q25, assembled clones with MiXCR and retained in-frame beta chains. Each record represents a unique CDR3 protein, reported with the most common genes and DNA among its rows. The sample includes 800,000 to 900,000 distinct CDR3 sequences, with 60% to 80% observed a single time. Clones ranked in the top ten supply around 30% of the sample. The source material was blood. The receptors originated from a man younger than 40 in good health.

The chain couples TRBV29-1 to TRBJ1-1; the D gene is possibly TRBD1 (5 bases). The germline CDR1 and CDR2 sequences are SQVTM and ANQGSEA. Deletions cut 6 bases from V and 1 base from J, with 12 bases between. This CDR3 comprises 13 residues. CDR3 DNA sequence: TGCAGCGTCTACAGACAGACGAACACTGAAGCTTTCTTT. The encoded protein is CSVYRQTNTEAFF.

This clonotype has only a few counts. The rearrangement joins TRBV11-2 to TRBJ2-6; possible D gene TRBD1, 5 bases. CDR1 SGHAT and CDR2 FQNNGV come from the germline V gene. V was shortened by 1 base and J by 3 bases, with 10 bases between the two germline ends. CDR3 length equals 16 residues. The CDR3 sequence is CASSLGQGFGANVLTF. CDR3 in DNA: TGTGCCAGCAGCTTAGGTCAGGGCTTTGGGGCCAACGTCCTGACTTTC.

The chain links TRBV4-3 to TRBJ2-4; no definite D call. The CDR3 has 16 amino acids. Germline V gene lookup returns CDR1 LGHNA and CDR2 YSLEER. Trimming took 4 bases from V and 2 from J, leaving 15 bases between them. The CDR3 protein is CASSPKMTLTKNIQYF. CDR3 nucleotides: TGCGCCAGCAGCCCCAAGATGACCCTAACCAAAAACATTCAGTACTTC.

The chain has TRBV12-3 or TRBV12-4 and TRBJ1-2; 9 bases align to TRBD1. Losses at the gene ends were 9 bases for V and 2 bases for J; bases not matched to a gene: 4. CDR3 size: 13 residues. Written as DNA, the CDR3 is TGTGCCAGTCGGACAGGGGCAAACTATGGCTACACCTTC. Translation gives CASRTGANYGYTF.

In its sample, this clonotype was seen a few times. This chain uses TRBV5-1 with TRBJ2-2; D is tentatively TRBD1 or TRBD2 (5 bases each). The V and J ends lost 0 bases and 6 bases respectively, with 15 bases between them. The germline V gene has CDR1 SGHRS and CDR2 YFSETQ. The CDR3 length is 16 residues. CDR3 DNA: TGCGCCAGCAGCTTGGGACAGCACGGGAAGGCCGGGGAGCTGTTTTTT. Translating gives CASSLGQHGKAGELFF.

This rearrangement joins TRBV28 to TRBJ2-7; the match to TRBD1 covers 7 bases. CDR1 is MDHEN, CDR2 SYDVKM, per germline. The CDR3 has 16 amino acids. The V gene end was trimmed by 3 bases and the J gene end by 2 bases; junction bases not matched to a gene: 10. CDR3 protein: CASSFERWTGTYEQYF. CDR3 DNA sequence: TGTGCCAGCAGTTTCGAGAGATGGACAGGAACCTACGAGCAGTACTTC.

This clonotype came up once. This chain joins TRBV28 and TRBJ2-1, with TRBD2 matching over 10 bases. This CDR3 has 16 amino acids. Unmatched junction bases numbered 13, after V lost 6 bases and J lost 8 bases. The germline V gene has CDR1 MDHEN and CDR2 SYDVKM. The CDR3 nucleotides are TGTGCCAGCAGCGAGCCAGCGGGGGGGCAGATGGATGAGCAGTTCTTC. It specifies CASSEPAGGQMDEQFF.

This clonotype was counted a single time. The chain is built from TRBV20-1 and TRBJ2-5; TRBD1 matches 8 bases. This CDR3 spans 14 amino acids. From germline, CDR1 is DFQATT and CDR2 SNEGSKA (reference sequence). V dropped 5 bases and J dropped 0; count of bases not matched to a gene: 5. The CDR3 DNA sequence: TGCAGTGCTCTGGGACAGGACCACCAAGAGACCCAGTACTTC. This sequence encodes CSALGQDHQETQYF.

V and J are TRBV4-2 and TRBJ2-1; TRBD2 aligns across 13 bases. The CDR3 contains 17 residues. V shed 0 bases and J 8 bases; nucleotides not matched to a gene: 7. Per germline, CDR1 LGHNA and CDR2 YNFKEQ. The CDR3: CASSQDSGLAGRDEQFF. Here the CDR3 DNA reads TGTGCCAGCAGCCAAGATTCGGGACTAGCGGGGAGGGATGAGCAGTTCTTC.

V and J are TRBV15 and TRBJ2-4; 7 nucleotides line up with TRBD2. The V gene end was trimmed by 0 bases and the J gene end by 13 bases; junction bases not matched to a gene: 12. The CDR3 covers 15 residues. The germline V gene encodes CDR1 LNHNV and CDR2 YYDKDF (reference sequence). DNA for the CDR3: TGTGCCACCAGCAGAGAGGGCGACCGGGAGGTGGAGCAGTACTTC. It is translated as CATSREGDREVEQYF.

This clonotype was seen only a few times. The chain is built from TRBV7-2 and TRBJ2-4; 11 bases match TRBD2. TRBJ2-7 matches the DNA end more closely, so the J call is doubtful. Germline-derived CDR1 and CDR2 are SGHTA and FQGNSA. This CDR3 is built from 15 residues. In DNA form, the CDR3 reads TGTGCCAGCAGCTTGGTTAGCGGGGGGGCCTACGAGCAGTACTTC. Its protein product is CASSLVSGGAYEQYF.

The V and J genes are TRBV7-2 and TRBJ1-5, with 9 bases identical to TRBD1. CDR3 length: 16 residues. The J segment lost 3 bases and the V segment lost 4 bases, leaving 7 bases of the junction unmatched. CDR1 is SGHTA, CDR2 FQGNSA, per germline. CDR3 DNA sequence: TGTGCCAGCAGCTCCTCGACAGGGGGTCTCAATCAGCCCCAGCATTTT. Amino acids: CASSSSTGGLNQPQHF.